This T cell receptor (beta chain) was retrieved from a study of memory CD4+ T cells and cytomegalovirus serostatus. General observations from the study: Suggested: most of the CMV-linked TCR signature lies in CD4+ memory cells. CD4+ memory repertoires contained 67 of 164 reported CMV TCRbeta sequences.

Method: immunoSEQ multiplex PCR; TCRdb's copy keeps in-frame clones and lacks some. The data hold some 58,000 clones, with approximately 71% observed a single time. Single viable CD3+CD4+CD8-CD45RO+ cells were sorted as the memory CD4+ T cells. Donors' CMV status reflects serum IgG against pp150, pp28, p38, p52. The CDR3 runs 16 residues. The trim removed 5 bases at V and 5 bases at J, leaving 7 bases unmatched. CDR1 is LGHNA and CDR2 is YNFKEQ in the germline V gene. With respect to this clone: Its cognate antigen is unknown.

The receptor's source is an adult in good health and CMV-seronegative. The sample was memory CD4+ T cells from blood. J is TRBJ2-1 and V is TRBV4-2; TRBD2 matches 12 bases. The DNA for the CDR3 is TGTGCCAGCAGCTTTAATCTAGCGGGAGGGGACAATGAGCAGTTCTTC. It is translated as CASSFNLAGGDNEQFF.